Described below is a single TCR beta chain sequence and its context. This specimen comes from a study of T cell repertoires in ileal Crohn's disease. The time point: neoterminal ileum biopsy at postoperative endoscopy, about 6 months after surgery. TCRdb's copy holds only in-frame clones and misses some; the assay was immunoSEQ multiplex PCR. The top ten hold roughly 2% of the sample, which has some 60,000 clones, about 89% seen once. CDR1 SGDLS and CDR2 YYNGEE come from the germline V gene. The CDR3 loop spans 16 amino acids. Trimming took off 0 bases at V and 0 bases at J, with 9 bases between the two ends.

The rearrangement uses TRBV9 and TRBJ2-2; D remains unclear. The sequenced sample consisted of ileal tissue. The clonotype originates from an adult with Crohn's disease. This chain's CDR3 is CASSVGYRSNTGELFF. CDR3 sequence (DNA): TGTGCCAGCAGCGTAGGCTACAGATCGAACACCGGGGAGCTGTTTTTT.